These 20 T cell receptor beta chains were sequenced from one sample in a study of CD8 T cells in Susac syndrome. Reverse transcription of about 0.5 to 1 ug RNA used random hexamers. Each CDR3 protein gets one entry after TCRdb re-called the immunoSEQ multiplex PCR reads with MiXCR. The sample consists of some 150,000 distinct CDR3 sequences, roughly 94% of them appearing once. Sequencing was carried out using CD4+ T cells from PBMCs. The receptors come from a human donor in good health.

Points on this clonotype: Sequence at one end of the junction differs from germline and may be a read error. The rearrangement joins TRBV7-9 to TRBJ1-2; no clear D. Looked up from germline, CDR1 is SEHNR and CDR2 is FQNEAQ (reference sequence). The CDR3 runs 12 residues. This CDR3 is CASSARYYGYTF. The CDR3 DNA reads TGTGCCAGCAGCGCACGCTACTACGGCTACACCTTC.

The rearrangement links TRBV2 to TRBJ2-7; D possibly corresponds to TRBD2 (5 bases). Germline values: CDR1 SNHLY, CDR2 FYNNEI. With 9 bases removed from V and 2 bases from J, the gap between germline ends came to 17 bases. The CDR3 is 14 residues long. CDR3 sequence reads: CARTPRRPTYEQYF. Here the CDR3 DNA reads TGTGCCAGGACACCGAGGAGGCCAACCTACGAGCAGTACTTC.

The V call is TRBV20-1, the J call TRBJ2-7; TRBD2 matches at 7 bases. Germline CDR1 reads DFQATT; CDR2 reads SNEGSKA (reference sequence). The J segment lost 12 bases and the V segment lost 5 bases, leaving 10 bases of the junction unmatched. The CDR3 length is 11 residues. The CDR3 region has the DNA TGCAGTGCTCCTCGGGGGGAAAAGCTGTACTTC. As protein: CSAPRGEKLYF.

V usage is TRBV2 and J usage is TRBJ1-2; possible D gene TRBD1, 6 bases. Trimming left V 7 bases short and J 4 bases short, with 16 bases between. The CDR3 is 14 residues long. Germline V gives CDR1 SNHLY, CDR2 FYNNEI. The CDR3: CASTLDSSLYGYTF. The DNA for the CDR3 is TGTGCCAGCACCTTGGACAGTTCACTCTATGGCTACACCTTC.

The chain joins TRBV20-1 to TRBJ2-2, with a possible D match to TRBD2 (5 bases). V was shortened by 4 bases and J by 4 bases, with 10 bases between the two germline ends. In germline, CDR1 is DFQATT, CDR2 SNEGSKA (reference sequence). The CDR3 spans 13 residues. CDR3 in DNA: TGCAGTGCTAAACCAAGCGGCACCGGGGAGCTGTTTTTT. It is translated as CSAKPSGTGELFF.

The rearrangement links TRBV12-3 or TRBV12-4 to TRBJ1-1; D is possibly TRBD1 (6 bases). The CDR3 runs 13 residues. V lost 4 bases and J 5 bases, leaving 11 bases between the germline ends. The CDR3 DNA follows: TGTGCCAGCAGTTCCGGGGGGCCTACTGAAGCTTTCTTT. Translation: CASSSGGPTEAFF.

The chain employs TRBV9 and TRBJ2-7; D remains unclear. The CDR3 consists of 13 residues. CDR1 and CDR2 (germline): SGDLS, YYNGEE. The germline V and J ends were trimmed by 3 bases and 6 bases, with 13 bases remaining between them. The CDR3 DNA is TGTGCCAGCAGCGCCCTCCAAGGAAGCGAGCAGTACTTC. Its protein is CASSALQGSEQYF.

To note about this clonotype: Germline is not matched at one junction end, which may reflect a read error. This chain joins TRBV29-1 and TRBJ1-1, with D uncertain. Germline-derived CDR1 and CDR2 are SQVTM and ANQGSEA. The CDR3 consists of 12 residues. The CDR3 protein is CSGRPGNTEAFF. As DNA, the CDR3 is TGTAGCGGCCGACCGGGGAACACTGAAGCTTTCTTT.

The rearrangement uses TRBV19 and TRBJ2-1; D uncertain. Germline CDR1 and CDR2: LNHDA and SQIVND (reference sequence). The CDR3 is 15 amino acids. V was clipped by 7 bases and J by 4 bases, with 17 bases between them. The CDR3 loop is CASNRVEAGYNEQFF. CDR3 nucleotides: TGTGCCAGTAATAGGGTAGAGGCTGGTTACAATGAGCAGTTCTTC.

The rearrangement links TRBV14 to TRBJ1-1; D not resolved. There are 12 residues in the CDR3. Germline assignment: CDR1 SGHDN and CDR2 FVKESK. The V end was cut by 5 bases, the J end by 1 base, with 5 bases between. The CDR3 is CASSLKNTEAFF. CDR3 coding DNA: TGTGCCAGCAGCTTAAAGAACACTGAAGCTTTCTTT.

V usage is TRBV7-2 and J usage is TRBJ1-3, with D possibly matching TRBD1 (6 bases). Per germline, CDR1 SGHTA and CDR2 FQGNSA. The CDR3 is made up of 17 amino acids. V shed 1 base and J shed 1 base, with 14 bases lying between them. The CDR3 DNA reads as TGTGCCAGCAGCTTAGGGCCCAGGGGACTTTCTGGAAACACCATATATTTT. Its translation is CASSLGPRGLSGNTIYF. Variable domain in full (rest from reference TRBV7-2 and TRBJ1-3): GAGVSQSPSNKVTEKGKDVELRCDPISGHTALYWYRQSLGQGLEFLIYFQGNSAPDKSGLPSDRFSAERTGGSVSTLTIQRTQQEDSAVYLCASSLGPRGLSGNTIYFGEGSWLTVV.

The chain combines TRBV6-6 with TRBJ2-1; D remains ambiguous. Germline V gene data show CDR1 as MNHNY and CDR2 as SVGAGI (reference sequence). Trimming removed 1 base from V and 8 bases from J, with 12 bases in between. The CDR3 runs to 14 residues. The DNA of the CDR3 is TGTGCCAGCAGTTACTACCCACCTAAGGATGAGCAGTTCTTC. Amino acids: CASSYYPPKDEQFF.

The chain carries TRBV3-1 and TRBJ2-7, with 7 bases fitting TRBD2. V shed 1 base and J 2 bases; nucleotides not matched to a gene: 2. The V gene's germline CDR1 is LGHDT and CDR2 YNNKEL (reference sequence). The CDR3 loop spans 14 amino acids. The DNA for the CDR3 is TGTGCCAGCAGCCAAGGGACTAGACCCTACGAGCAGTACTTC. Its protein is CASSQGTRPYEQYF.

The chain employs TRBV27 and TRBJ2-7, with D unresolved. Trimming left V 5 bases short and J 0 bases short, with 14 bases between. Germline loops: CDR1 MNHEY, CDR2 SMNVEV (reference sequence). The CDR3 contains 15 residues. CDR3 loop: CASSPPAGLSYEQYF. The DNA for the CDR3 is TGTGCCAGCAGTCCCCCGGCCGGCCTCTCCTACGAGCAGTACTTC.

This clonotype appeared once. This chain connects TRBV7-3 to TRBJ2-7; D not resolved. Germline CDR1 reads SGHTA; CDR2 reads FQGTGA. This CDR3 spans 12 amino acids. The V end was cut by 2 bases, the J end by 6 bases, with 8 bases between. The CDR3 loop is CASSLRRAEQYF. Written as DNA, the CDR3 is TGTGCCAGCAGCTTACGGCGCGCCGAGCAGTACTTC.

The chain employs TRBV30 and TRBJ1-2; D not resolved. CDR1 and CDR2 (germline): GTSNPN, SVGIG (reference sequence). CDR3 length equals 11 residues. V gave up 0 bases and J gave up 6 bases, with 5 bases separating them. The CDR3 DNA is TGTGCCTGGAGTGTACTGAATGGCTACACCTTC. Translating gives CAWSVLNGYTF.

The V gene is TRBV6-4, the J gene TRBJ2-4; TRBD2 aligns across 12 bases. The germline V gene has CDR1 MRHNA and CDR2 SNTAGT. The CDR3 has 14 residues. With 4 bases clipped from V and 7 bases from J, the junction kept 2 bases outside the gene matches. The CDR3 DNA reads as TGTGCCAGCAGTGGACTAGCGGGAGCGAACATTCAGTACTTC. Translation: CASSGLAGANIQYF.

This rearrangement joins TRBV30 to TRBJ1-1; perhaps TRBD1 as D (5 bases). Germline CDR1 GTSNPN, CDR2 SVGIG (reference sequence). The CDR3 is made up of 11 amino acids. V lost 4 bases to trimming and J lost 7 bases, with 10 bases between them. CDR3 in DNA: TGTGCCTGGAAACAGGCAAGTGAAGCTTTCTTT. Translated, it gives CAWKQASEAFF.

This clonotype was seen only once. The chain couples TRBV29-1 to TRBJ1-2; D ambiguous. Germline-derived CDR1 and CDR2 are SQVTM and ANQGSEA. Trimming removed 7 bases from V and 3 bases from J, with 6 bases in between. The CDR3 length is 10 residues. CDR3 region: CSADYYGYTF. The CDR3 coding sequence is TGCAGCGCCGACTACTATGGCTACACCTTC.

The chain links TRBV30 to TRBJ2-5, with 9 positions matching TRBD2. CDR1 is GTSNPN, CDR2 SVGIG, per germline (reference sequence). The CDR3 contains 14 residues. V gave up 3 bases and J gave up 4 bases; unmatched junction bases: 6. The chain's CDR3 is CAWSKGLASETQYF. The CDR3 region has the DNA TGTGCCTGGAGCAAGGGACTAGCCTCAGAGACCCAGTACTTC. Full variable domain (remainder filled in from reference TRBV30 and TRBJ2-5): SQTIHQWPATLVQPVGSPLSLECTVEGTSNPNLYWYRQAAGRGLQLLFYSVGIGQISSEVPQNLSASRPQDRQFILSSKKLLLSDSGFYLCAWSKGLASETQYFGPGTRLLVL.